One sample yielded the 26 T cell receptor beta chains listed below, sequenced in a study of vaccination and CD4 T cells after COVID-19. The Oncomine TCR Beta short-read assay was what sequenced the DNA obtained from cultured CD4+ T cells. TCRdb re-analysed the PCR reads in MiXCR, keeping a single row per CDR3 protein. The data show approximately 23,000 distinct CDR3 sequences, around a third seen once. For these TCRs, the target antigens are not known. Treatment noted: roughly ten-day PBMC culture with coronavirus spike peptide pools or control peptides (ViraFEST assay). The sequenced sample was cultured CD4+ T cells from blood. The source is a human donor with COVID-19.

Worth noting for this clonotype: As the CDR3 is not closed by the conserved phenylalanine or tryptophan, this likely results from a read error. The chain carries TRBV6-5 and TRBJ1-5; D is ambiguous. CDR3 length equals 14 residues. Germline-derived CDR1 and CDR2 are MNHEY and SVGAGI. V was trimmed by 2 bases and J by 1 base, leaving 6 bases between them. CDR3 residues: CASSYRESNQPQHS. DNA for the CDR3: TGTGCCAGCAGTTACCGGGAGAGCAATCAGCCCCAGCATTCT.

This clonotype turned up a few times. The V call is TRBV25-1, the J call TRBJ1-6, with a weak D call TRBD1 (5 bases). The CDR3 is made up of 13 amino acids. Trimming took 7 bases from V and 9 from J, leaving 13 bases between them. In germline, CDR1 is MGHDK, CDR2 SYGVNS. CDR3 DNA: TGTGCCAGCACGGTGGGGGGAGGTTCACCCCTCCACTTT. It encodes CASTVGGGSPLHF.

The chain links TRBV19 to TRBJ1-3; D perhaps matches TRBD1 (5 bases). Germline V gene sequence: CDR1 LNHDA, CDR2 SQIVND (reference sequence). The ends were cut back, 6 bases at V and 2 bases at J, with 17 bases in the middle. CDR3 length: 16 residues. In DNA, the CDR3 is TGTGCCAGTAGGGGTTTGGGGGGTTCTACTGGAAACACCATATATTTT. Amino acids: CASRGLGGSTGNTIYF.

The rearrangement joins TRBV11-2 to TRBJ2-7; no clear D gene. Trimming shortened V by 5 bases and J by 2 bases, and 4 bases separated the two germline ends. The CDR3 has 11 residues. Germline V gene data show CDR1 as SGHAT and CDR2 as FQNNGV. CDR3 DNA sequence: TGTGCCAGCAGCGCGACCTACGAGCAGTACTTC. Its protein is CASSATYEQYF.

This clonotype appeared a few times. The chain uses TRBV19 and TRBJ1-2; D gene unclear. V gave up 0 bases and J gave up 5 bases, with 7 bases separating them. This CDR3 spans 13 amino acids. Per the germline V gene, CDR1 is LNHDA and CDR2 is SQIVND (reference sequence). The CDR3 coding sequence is TGTGCCAGTAGTATAGAGGTGCGGTATGGCTACACCTTC. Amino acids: CASSIEVRYGYTF.

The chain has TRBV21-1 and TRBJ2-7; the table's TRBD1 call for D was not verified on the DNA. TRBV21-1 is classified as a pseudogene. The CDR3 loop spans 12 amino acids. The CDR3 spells CASSKNRGEQYF. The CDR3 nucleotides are TGTGCCAGCAGCAAAAACAGGGGCGAGCAGTACTTC.

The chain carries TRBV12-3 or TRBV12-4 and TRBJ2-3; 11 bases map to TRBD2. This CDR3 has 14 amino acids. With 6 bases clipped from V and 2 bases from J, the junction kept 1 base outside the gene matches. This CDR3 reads CASRLAGVTDTQYF. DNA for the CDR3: TGTGCCAGCAGACTAGCGGGGGTCACAGATACGCAGTATTTT.

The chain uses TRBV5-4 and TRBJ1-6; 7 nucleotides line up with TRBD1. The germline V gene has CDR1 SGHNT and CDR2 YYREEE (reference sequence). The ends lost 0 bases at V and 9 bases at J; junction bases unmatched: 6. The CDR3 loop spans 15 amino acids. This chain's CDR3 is CASSLETGESSPLHF. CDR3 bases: TGTGCCAGCAGCTTGGAAACAGGGGAAAGTTCACCCCTCCACTTT. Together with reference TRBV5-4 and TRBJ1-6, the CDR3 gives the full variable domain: ETGVTQSPTHLIKTRGQQVTLRCSSQSGHNTVSWYQQALGQGPQFIFQYYREEENGRGNFPPRFSGLQFPNYSSELNVNALELDDSALYLCASSLETGESSPLHFGNGTRLTVT.

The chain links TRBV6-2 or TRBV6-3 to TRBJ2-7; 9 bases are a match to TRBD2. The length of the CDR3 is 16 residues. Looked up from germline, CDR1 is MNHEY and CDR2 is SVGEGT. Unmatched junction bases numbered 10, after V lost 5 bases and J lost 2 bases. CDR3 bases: TGTGCCAGCAGTCCGCCCAGGAGCGGGGGGCCCTACGAGCAGTACTTC. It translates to CASSPPRSGGPYEQYF.

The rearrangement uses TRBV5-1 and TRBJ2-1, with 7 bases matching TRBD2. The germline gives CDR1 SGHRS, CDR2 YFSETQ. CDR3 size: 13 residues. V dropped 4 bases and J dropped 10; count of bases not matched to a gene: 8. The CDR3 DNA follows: TGCGCCAGCAGCCCGATGGTTAGCGGGGAGCAGTTCTTC. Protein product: CASSPMVSGEQFF.

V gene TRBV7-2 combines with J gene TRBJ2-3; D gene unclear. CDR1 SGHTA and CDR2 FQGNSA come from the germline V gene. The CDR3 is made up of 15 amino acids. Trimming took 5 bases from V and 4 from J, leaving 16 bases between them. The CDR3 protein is CASSRNLGDADTQYF. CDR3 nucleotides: TGTGCCAGCAGCCGAAACTTGGGCGACGCAGATACGCAGTATTTT.

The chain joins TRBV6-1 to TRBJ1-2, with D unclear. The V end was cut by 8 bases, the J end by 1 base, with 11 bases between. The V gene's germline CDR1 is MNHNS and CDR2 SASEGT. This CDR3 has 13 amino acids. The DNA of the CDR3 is TGTGCCAGCGGGCCAGCTATTAACTATGGCTACACCTTC. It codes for CASGPAINYGYTF.

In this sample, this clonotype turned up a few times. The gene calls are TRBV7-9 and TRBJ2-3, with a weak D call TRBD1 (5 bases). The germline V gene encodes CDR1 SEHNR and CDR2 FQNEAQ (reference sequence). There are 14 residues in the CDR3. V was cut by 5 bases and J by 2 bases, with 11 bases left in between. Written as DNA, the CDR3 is TGTGCCAGCAGCAAAGCAGGGTCCACAGATACGCAGTATTTT. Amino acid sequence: CASSKAGSTDTQYF.

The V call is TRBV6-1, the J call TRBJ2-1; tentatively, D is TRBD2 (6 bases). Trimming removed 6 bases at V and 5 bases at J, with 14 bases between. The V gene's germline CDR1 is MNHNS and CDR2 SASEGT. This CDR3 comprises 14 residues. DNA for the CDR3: TGTGCCAGCAGCCTAATGGCGGGGAACAATGAGCAGTTCTTC. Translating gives CASSLMAGNNEQFF.

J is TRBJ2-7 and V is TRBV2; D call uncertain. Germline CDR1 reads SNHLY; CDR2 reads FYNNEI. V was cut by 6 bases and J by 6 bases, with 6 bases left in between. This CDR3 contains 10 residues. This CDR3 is CASSHLEQYF. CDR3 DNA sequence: TGTGCCAGCAGCCATCTCGAGCAGTACTTC.

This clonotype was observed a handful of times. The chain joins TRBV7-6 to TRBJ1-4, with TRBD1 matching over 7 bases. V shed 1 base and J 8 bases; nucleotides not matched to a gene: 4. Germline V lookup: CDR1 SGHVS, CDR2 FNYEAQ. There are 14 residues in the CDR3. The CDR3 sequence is CASSLGRGTEKLFF. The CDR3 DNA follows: TGTGCCAGCAGCTTAGGCAGGGGGACCGAAAAACTGTTTTTT.

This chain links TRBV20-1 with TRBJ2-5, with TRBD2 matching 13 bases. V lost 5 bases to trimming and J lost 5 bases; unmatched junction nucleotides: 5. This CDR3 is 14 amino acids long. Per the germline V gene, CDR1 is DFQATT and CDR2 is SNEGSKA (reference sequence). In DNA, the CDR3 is TGCAGTGCTGGGGGACTAGCGGGGCGGGAGACCCAGTACTTC. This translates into CSAGGLAGRETQYF.

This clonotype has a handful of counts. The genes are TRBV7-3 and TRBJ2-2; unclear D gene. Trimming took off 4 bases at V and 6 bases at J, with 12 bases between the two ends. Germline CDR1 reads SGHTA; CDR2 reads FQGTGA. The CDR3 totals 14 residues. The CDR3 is CASSSRPGSGELFF. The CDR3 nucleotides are TGTGCCAGCAGCTCCAGGCCTGGGTCCGGGGAGCTGTTTTTT.

CDR3 sequence reads: CASIFPGLPRGEQFF. The CDR3 DNA reads TGTGCCAGCATTTTCCCGGGACTTCCTCGGGGTGAGCAGTTCTTC. V gene TRBV2 combines with J gene TRBJ2-1, with a possible D match to TRBD2 (6 bases). This CDR3 region has 15 residues. Germline-derived CDR1 and CDR2 are SNHLY and FYNNEI. V was trimmed by 7 bases and J by 9 bases, leaving 22 bases between them.

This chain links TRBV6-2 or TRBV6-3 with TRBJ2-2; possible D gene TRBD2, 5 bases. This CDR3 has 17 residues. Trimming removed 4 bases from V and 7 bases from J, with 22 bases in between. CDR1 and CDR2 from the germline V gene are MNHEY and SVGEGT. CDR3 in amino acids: CASSWYPRRTWDGELFF. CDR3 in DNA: TGTGCCAGCAGTTGGTACCCCAGGAGGACCTGGGACGGGGAGCTGTTTTTT.

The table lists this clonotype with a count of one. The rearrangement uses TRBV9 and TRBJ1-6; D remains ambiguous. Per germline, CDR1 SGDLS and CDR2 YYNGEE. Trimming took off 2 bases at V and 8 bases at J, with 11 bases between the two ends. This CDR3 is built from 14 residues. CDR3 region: CASSVAGADSPLHF. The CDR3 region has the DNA TGTGCCAGCAGCGTGGCCGGAGCCGATTCACCCCTCCACTTT.

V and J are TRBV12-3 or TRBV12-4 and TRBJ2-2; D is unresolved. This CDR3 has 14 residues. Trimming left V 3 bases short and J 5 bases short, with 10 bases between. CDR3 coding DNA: TGTGCCAGCAGTTTTAGTGGTTTGACCGGGGAGCTGTTTTTT. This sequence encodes CASSFSGLTGELFF.

In nucleotides, the CDR3 is TGTGCCAGCAGCTTACTCCGGGGTGGAAGAACTGAAGCTTTCTTT. Protein: CASSLLRGGRTEAFF. V usage is TRBV7-8 and J usage is TRBJ1-1; no definite D call. In germline, CDR1 is SGHVS, CDR2 FQNEAQ. V was cut by 2 bases and J by 5 bases, with 15 bases left in between. This CDR3 spans 15 amino acids.

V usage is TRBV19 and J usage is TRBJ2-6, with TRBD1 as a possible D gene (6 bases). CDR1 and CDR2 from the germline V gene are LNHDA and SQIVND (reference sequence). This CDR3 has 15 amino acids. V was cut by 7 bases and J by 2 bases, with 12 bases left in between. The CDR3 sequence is CASTQTGTGANVLTF. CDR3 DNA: TGTGCCAGTACCCAAACAGGGACTGGGGCCAACGTCCTGACTTTC.

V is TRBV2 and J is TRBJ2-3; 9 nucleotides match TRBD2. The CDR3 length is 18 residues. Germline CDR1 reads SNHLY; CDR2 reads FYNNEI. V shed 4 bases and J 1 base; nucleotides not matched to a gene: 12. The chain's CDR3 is CASSGWSGGISGTDTQYF. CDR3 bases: TGTGCCAGCAGTGGGTGGAGCGGGGGGATCTCTGGCACAGATACGCAGTATTTT.

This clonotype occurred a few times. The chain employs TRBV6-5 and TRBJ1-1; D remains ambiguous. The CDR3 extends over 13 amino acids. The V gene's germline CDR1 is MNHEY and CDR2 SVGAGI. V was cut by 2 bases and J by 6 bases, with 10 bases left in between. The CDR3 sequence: CASSYGHQPEAFF. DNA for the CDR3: TGTGCCAGCAGTTACGGCCACCAGCCTGAAGCTTTCTTT.